What follows are 10 T cell receptor beta chains derived from one specimen sequenced in a study of shared clonotypes between healthy human individuals. TCRdb's copy holds only in-frame clones and misses some; the assay was immunoSEQ multiplex PCR. The repertoire holds nearly 2 million clones, with less than 95% as singletons. It was CD45RO-negative cells, positively selected for CCR7, that made up naive CD8 cells, with terminally differentiated effector memory CD45RA+ cells excluded. The sequencing input was naive CD8+ T cells sorted from blood. Receptors were obtained from a young man in good health.

The gene calls are TRBV7-9 and TRBJ2-2; possibly TRBD1 for D (7 bases). Trimming took 0 bases from V and 4 from J, leaving 12 bases between them. Germline V CDR1 and CDR2: SEHNR, FQNEAQ (reference sequence). This CDR3 comprises 16 residues. CDR3 sequence (DNA): TGTGCCAGCAGCTTAGCAGGAGGGGGCCGCACCGGGGAGCTGTTTTTT. Protein product: CASSLAGGGRTGELFF.

This clone came up once. This chain joins TRBV7-6 and TRBJ1-5; a weak D match, TRBD1 (5 bases). The germline gives CDR1 SGHVS, CDR2 FNYEAQ. Trimming shortened V by 2 bases and J by 5 bases, and 10 bases separated the two germline ends. The CDR3 runs to 14 residues. CDR3 nucleotide sequence: TGTGCCAGCAGCTTATCGGGAGGGGATCAGCCCCAGCATTTT. It codes for CASSLSGGDQPQHF.

This clone has only one observation. The chain has TRBV7-9 and TRBJ2-1; D gene ambiguous. From germline, CDR1 is SEHNR and CDR2 FQNEAQ (reference sequence). The CDR3 loop spans 13 amino acids. V lost 3 bases to trimming and J lost 7 bases, with 10 bases between them. CDR3 protein: CASSLVGRNEQFF. The CDR3 coding sequence is TGTGCCAGCAGCTTGGTTGGACGGAATGAGCAGTTCTTC.

In its sample, this clone was seen once. The rearrangement uses TRBV11-2 and TRBJ2-7, with D unresolved. V was pared by 5 bases and J by 2 bases, with 13 bases between. Germline-derived CDR1 and CDR2 are SGHAT and FQNNGV. The CDR3 contains 14 residues. CDR3 DNA: TGTGCCAGCAGCCCCTCGGACGGAACCTACGAGCAGTACTTC. As protein: CASSPSDGTYEQYF.

The V and J genes are TRBV2 and TRBJ2-1; TRBD2 matches 8 bases. Germline-derived CDR1 and CDR2 are SNHLY and FYNNEI. This CDR3 is 17 amino acids long. Trimming cost V 5 bases and J 0 bases; bases outside gene matches: 9. CDR3 DNA: TGTGCCAGCAGTCCAGAGGCGAGCGGGAGCTCCTACAATGAGCAGTTCTTC. Translation: CASSPEASGSSYNEQFF.

The rearrangement links TRBV7-3 to TRBJ2-3, with 7 bases fitting TRBD1. With 3 bases clipped from V and 1 base from J, the junction kept 4 bases outside the gene matches. Germline V gene lookup returns CDR1 SGHTA and CDR2 FQGTGA. The CDR3 runs 15 residues. CDR3: CASSLGTAGTDTQYF. The CDR3 nucleotides are TGTGCCAGCAGCTTGGGGACAGCTGGCACAGATACGCAGTATTTT.

CDR3 protein: CASSGLSGVDHDEQYF. CDR3 coding DNA: TGTGCCAGCAGCGGACTGTCAGGGGTTGATCATGACGAGCAGTACTTC. The chain couples TRBV14 to TRBJ2-7, with D possibly being TRBD1 (6 bases). The CDR3 is 16 residues long. Germline CDR1 is SGHDN and CDR2 is FVKESK. Trimming removed 5 bases from V and 5 bases from J, with 22 bases in between. Variable domain in full (rest from reference TRBV14 and TRBJ2-7): EAGVTQFPSHSVIEKGQTVTLRCDPISGHDNLYWYRRVMGKEIKFLLHFVKESKQDESGMPNNRFLAERTGGTYSTLKVQPAELEDSGVYFCASSGLSGVDHDEQYFGPGTRLTVT.

This chain uses TRBV7-9 with TRBJ2-7; D gene ambiguous. Germline CDR1 and CDR2: SEHNR and FQNEAQ (reference sequence). V shed 5 bases and J shed 1 base, with 15 bases lying between them. The CDR3 spans 15 residues. Here the CDR3 DNA reads TGTGCCAGCAGCCCCCCTTATCAGGATTCCTACGAGCAGTACTTC. It is translated as CASSPPYQDSYEQYF.

This chain links TRBV9 with TRBJ2-7; TRBD2 matches at 7 bases. This CDR3 region has 14 residues. V dropped 4 bases and J dropped 5; count of bases not matched to a gene: 9. The germline gives CDR1 SGDLS, CDR2 YYNGEE. In DNA, the CDR3 is TGTGCCAGCAGCCCAAGTGGGAGGGCCGACGAGCAGTACTTC. It translates to CASSPSGRADEQYF.

This sequence joins TRBV6-5 and TRBJ2-5, with a tentative D call TRBD2 (6 bases). The germline gives CDR1 MNHEY, CDR2 SVGAGI. The CDR3 sequence is 15 residues long. V was cut by 5 bases and J by 2 bases, with 15 bases left in between. The DNA for the CDR3 is TGTGCCAGCAGTGGGACGGCGGGGAAACAAGAGACCCAGTACTTC. This sequence encodes CASSGTAGKQETQYF.